The T cell receptor beta chain under discussion was sequenced for a study of T cell responses to AZD1222 COVID-19 vaccine. The ends lost 9 bases at V and 1 base at J; junction bases unmatched: 2. From germline, CDR1 is LNHDA and CDR2 SQIVND (reference sequence). This CDR3 has 14 residues. Generated by immunoSEQ multiplex PCR, the TCRdb table keeps only in-frame clones and is missing some. The data contain 80,000 to 85,000 clones, around 93% of them seen just once; the ten biggest clones take up roughly 8%. V usage is TRBV19 and J usage is TRBJ2-7, with 14 bases fitting TRBD2. The receptor comes from an adult who received the AZD1222 COVID-19 vaccine. The sample in question was peripheral blood, obtained 28 days after the second AZD1222 dose. The CDR3 nucleotides are TGTGCCAGCGGGACTAGCGGGAGATCCTACGAGCAGTACTTC. This sequence encodes CASGTSGRSYEQYF.